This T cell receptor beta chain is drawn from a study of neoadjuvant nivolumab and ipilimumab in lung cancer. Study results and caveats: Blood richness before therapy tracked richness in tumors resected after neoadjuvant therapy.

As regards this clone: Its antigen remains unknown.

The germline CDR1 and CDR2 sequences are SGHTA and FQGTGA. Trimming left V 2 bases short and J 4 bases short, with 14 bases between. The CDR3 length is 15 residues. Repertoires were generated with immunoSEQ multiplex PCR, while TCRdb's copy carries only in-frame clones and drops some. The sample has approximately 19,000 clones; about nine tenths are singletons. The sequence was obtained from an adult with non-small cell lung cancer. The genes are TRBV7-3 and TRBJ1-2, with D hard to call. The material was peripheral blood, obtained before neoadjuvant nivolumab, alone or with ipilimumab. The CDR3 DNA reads TGTGCCAGCAGCTTATTGATTAGGCTTGGCTATGGCTACACCTTC. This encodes CASSLLIRLGYGYTF.